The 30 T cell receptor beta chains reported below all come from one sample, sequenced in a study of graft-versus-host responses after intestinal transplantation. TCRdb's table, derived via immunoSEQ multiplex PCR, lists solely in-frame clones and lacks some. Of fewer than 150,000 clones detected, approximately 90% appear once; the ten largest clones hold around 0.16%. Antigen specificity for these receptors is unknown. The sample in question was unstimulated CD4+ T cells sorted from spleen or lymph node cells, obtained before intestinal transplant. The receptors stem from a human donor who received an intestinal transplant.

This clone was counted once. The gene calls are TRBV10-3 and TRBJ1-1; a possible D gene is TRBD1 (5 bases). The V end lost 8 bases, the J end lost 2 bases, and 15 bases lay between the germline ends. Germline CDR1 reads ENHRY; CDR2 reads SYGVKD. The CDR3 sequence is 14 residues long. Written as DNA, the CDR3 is TGTGCCATCGAACTGCGGGGCTTTAACACTGAAGCTTTCTTT. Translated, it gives CAIELRGFNTEAFF.

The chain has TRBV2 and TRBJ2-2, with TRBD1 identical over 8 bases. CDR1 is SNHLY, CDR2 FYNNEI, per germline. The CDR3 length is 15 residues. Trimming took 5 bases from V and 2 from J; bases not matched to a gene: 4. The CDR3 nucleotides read TGTGCCAGCAGTCAACAGGGGGTTAACACCGGGGAGCTGTTTTTT. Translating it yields CASSQQGVNTGELFF.

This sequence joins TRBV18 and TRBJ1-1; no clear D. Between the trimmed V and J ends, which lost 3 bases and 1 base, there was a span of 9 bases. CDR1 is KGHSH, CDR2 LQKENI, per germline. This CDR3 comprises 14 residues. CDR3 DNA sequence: TGTGCCAGCTCACCTCGGACGGAGAACACTGAAGCTTTCTTT. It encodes CASSPRTENTEAFF.

This CDR3 is CASSDDHEQFF. CDR3 sequence (DNA): TGCGCCAGCAGTGATGACCATGAGCAGTTCTTC. V gene TRBV10-2 combines with J gene TRBJ2-1; no clear D gene. Germline values: CDR1 WSHSY, CDR2 SAAADI. The CDR3 sequence is 11 residues long. Trimming took 3 bases from V and 8 from J, leaving 5 bases between them.

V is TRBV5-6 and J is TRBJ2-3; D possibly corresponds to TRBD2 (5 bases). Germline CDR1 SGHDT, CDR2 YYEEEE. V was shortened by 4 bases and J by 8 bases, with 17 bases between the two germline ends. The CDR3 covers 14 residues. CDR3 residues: CASSPPGSPGTQYF. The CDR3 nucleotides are TGTGCCAGCAGCCCTCCGGGGAGCCCCGGTACGCAGTATTTT.

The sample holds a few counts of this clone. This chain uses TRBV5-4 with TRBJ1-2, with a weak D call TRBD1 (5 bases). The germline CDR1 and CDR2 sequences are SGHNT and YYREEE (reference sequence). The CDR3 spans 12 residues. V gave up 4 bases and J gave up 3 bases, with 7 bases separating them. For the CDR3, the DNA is TGTGCCAGCAGCGAAGGGGACTATGGCTACACCTTC. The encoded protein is CASSEGDYGYTF.

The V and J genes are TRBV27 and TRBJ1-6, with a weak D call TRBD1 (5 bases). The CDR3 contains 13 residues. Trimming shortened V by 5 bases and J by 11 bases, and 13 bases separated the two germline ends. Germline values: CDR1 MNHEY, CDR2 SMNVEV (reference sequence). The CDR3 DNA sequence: TGTGCCAGCAGTATTATCAGGGAGGCACCCCTCCACTTT. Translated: CASSIIREAPLHF.

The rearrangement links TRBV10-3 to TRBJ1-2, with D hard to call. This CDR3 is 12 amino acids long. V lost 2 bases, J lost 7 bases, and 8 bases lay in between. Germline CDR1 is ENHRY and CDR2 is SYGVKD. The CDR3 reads CAISEMGSGYTF. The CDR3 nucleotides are TGTGCCATCAGTGAGATGGGAAGTGGCTACACCTTC.

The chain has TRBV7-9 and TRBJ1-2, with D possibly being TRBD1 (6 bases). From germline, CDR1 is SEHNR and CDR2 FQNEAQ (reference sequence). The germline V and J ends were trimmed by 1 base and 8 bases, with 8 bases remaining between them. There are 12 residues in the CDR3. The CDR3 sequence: CASSLGGQGYTF. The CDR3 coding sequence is TGTGCCAGCAGCTTAGGGGGGCAGGGCTACACCTTC.

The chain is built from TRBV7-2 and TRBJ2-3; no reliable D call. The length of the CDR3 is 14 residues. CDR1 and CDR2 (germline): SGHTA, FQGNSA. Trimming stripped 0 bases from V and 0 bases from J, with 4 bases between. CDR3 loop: CASSLAGSTDTQYF. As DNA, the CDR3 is TGTGCCAGCAGCTTAGCGGGGAGCACAGATACGCAGTATTTT.

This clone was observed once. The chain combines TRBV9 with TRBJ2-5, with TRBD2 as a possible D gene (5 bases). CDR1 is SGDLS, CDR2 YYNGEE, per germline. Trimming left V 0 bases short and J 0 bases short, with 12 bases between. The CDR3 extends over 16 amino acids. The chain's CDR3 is CASSVAATRNQETQYF. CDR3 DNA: TGTGCCAGCAGCGTAGCGGCAACTAGGAACCAAGAGACCCAGTACTTC.

The CDR3 loop is CSEAMGGGAGNEQFF. For the CDR3, the DNA is TGCAGCGAAGCCATGGGCGGGGGGGCTGGAAATGAGCAGTTCTTC. The chain recombines TRBV29-1 with TRBJ2-1; TRBD2 matches 9 bases. Unmatched junction bases numbered 14, after V lost 7 bases and J lost 7 bases. CDR1 SQVTM and CDR2 ANQGSEA come from the germline V gene. This CDR3 contains 15 residues.

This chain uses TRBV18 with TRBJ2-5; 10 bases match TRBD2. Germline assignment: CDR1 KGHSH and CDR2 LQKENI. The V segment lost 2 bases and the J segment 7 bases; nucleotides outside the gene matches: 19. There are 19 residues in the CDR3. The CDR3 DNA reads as TGTGCCAGCTCACCAAAGTTAGCGGGGGGACCGGTACCGCTGGGGACCCAGTACTTC. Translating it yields CASSPKLAGGPVPLGTQYF. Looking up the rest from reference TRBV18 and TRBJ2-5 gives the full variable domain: NAGVMQNPRHLVRRRGQEARLRCSPMKGHSHVYWYRQLPEEGLKFMVYLQKENIIDESGMPKERFSAEFPKEGPSILRIQQVVRGDSAAYFCASSPKLAGGPVPLGTQYFGPGTRLLVL.

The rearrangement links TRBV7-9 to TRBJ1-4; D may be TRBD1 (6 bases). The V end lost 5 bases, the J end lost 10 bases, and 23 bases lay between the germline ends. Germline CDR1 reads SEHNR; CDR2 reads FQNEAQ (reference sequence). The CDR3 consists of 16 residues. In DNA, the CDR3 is TGTGCCAGCAGCCAGGGGCAGATTCTGGGTTCGGCAAAACTGTTTTTT. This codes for CASSQGQILGSAKLFF.

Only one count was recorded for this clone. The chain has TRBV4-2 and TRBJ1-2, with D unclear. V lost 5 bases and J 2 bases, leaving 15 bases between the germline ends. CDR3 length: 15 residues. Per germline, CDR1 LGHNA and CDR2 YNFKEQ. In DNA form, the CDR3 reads TGTGCCAGCAGCTCCACAGTAAGCTCGAACTATGGCTACACCTTC. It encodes CASSSTVSSNYGYTF.

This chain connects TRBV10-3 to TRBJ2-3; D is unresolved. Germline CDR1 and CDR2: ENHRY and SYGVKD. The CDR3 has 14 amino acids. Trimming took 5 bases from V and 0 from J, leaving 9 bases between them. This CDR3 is CAISWESSTDTQYF. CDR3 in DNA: TGTGCCATCAGTTGGGAATCTAGCACAGATACGCAGTATTTT.

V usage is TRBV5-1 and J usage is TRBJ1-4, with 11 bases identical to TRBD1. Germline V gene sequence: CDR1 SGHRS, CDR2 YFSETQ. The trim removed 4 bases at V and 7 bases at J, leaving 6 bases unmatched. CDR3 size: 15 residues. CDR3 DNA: TGCGCCAGCAGCGGAACGGGACAGGGGGTTGAAAAACTGTTTTTT. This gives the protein CASSGTGQGVEKLFF.

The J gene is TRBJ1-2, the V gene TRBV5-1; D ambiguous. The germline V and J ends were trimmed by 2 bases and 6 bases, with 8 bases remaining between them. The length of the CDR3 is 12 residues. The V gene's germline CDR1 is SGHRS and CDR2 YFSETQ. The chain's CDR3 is CASSFSENGYTF. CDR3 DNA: TGCGCCAGCAGCTTTTCGGAAAATGGCTACACCTTC.

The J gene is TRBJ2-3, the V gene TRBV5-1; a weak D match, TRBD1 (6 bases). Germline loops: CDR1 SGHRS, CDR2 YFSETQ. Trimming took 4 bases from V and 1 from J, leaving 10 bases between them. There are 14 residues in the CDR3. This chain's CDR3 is CASSRTAGTDTQYF. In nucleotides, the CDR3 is TGCGCCAGCAGCCGGACAGCAGGCACAGATACGCAGTATTTT.

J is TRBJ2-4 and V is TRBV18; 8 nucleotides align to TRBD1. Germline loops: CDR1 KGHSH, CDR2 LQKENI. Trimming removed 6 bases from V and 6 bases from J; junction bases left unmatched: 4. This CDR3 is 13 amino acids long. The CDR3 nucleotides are TGTGCCAGCTCGTCGGACAGGGCAAACATTCAGTACTTC. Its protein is CASSSDRANIQYF.

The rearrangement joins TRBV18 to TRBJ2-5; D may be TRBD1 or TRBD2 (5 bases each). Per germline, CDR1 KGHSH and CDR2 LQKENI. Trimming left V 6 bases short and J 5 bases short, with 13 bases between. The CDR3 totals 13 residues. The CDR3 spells CASSPRGRETQYF. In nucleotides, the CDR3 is TGTGCCAGCTCCCCGAGGGGAAGGGAGACCCAGTACTTC.

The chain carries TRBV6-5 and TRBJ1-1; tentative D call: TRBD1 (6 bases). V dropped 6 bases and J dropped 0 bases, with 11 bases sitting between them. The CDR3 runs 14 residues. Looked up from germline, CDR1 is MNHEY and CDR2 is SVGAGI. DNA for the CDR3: TGTGCCAGCAGCACAGGGACGGTGAACACTGAAGCTTTCTTT. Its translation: CASSTGTVNTEAFF.

The CDR3 sequence: CASSKVGGDYGYTF. CDR3 nucleotide sequence: TGTGCCAGCAGCAAAGTGGGGGGTGACTATGGCTACACCTTC. The J gene is TRBJ1-2, the V gene TRBV21-1. TRBV21-1 is deemed a pseudogene. This CDR3 spans 14 amino acids.

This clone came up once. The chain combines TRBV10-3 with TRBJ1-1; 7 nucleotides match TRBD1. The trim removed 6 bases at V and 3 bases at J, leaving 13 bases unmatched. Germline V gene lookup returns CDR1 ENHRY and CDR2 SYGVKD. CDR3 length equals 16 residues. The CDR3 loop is CAIRGGATGMDTEAFF. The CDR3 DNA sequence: TGTGCCATCAGGGGGGGGGCGACAGGGATGGACACTGAAGCTTTCTTT.

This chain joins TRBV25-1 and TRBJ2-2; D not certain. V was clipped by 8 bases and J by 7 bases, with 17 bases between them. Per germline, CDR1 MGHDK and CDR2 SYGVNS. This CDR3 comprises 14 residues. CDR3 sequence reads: CASSTRSELGELFF. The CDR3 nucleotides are TGTGCCAGCTCAACACGATCCGAACTCGGGGAGCTGTTTTTT.

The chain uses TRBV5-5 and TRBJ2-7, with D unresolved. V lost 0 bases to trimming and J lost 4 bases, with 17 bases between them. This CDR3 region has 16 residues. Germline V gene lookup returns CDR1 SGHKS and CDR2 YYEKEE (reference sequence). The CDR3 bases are TGTGCCAGCAGCTTGGGACGAACCTCACCTAATTACGAGCAGTACTTC. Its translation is CASSLGRTSPNYEQYF.

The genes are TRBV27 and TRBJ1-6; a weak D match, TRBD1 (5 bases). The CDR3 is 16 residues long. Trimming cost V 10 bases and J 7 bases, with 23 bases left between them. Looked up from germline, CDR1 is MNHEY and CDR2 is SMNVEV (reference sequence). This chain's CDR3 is CATQKIDRLLNSPLHF. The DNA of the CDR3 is TGTGCCACACAGAAGATCGACAGACTGCTGAATTCACCCCTCCACTTT.

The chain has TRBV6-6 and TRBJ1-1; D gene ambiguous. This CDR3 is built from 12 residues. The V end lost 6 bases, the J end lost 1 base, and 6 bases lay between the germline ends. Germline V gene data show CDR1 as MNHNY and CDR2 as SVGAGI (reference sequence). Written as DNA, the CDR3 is TGTGCCAGCAGGGATCCGAACACTGAAGCTTTCTTT. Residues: CASRDPNTEAFF.

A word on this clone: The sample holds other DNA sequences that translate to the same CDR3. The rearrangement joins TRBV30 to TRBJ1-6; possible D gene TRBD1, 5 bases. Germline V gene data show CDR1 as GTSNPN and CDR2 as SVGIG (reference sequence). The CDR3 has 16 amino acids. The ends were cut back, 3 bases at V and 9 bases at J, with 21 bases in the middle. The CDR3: CAWSVLAGYIGSPLHF. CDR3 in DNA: TGTGCCTGGAGCGTATTGGCAGGGTATATTGGTTCACCCCTCCACTTT.

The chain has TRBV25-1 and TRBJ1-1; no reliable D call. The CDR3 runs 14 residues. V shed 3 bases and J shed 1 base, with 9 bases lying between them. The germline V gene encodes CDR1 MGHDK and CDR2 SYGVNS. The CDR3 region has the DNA TGTGCCAGCAGTGATCCGAGGGCGAACACTGAAGCTTTCTTT. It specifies CASSDPRANTEAFF.